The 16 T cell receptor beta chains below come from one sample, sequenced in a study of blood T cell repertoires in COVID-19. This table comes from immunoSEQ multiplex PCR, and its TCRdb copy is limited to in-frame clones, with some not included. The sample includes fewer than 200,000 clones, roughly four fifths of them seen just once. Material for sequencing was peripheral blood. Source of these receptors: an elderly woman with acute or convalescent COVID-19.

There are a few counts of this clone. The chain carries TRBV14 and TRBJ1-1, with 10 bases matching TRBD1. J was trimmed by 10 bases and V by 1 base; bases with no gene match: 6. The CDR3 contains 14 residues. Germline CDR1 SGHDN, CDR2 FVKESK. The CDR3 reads CASSQGGQGMGAFF. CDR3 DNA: TGTGCCAGCAGCCAAGGGGGACAGGGGATGGGAGCTTTCTTT.

In DNA form, the CDR3 reads TGTGCCAGCAGCCCCAGGACAGGGAGCACCGGGGAGCTGTTTTTT. Protein sequence: CASSPRTGSTGELFF. This chain joins TRBV3-1 (or the pseudogene TRBV3-2) and TRBJ2-2; 8 bases fit TRBD1. This CDR3 region has 15 residues. CDR1 and CDR2 (germline): LGHDT, YNNKEL (reference sequence). J lost 4 bases, V lost 4 bases, and 5 bases had no gene match.

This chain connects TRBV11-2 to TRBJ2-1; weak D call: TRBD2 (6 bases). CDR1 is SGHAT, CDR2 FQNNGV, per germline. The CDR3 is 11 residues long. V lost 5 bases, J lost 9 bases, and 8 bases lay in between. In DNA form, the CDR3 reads TGTGCCAGCAGCCTGGGGGGTGAGCAGTTCTTC. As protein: CASSLGGEQFF.

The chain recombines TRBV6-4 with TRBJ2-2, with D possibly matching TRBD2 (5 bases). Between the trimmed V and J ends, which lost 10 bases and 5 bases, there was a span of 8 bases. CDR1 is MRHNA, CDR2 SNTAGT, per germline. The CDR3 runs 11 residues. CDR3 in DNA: TGTGCCAACACGGGGACCGGGGAGCTGTTTTTT. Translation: CANTGTGELFF.

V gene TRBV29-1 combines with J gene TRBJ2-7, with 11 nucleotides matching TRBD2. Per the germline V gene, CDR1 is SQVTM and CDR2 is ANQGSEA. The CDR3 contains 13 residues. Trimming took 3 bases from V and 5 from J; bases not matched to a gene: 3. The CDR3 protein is CSVDTSGSHEQYF. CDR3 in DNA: TGCAGCGTTGACACTAGCGGGAGCCACGAGCAGTACTTC.

The CDR3 region has the DNA TGTGCCAGCAGTTATAGGGGACTAGCAAACGGGGAGCTGTTTTTT. This gives the protein CASSYRGLANGELFF. This rearrangement joins TRBV6-6 to TRBJ2-2; TRBD2 agrees at 9 bases. This CDR3 is built from 15 residues. Looked up from germline, CDR1 is MNHNY and CDR2 is SVGAGI (reference sequence). V lost 3 bases and J lost 7; bases outside the gene matches: 6.

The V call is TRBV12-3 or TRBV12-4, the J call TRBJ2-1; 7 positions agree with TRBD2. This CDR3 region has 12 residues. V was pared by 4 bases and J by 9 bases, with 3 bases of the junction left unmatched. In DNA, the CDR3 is TGTGCCAGCAGTTCCCAGCGGGGTGAGCAGTTCTTC. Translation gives CASSSQRGEQFF.

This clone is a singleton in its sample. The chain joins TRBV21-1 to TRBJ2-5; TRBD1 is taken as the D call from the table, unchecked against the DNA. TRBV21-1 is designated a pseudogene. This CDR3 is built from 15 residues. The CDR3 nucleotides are TGTGCCAGCAGCACTAGGACAGTTCTGGGGGAGACCCAGTACTTC. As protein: CASSTRTVLGETQYF.

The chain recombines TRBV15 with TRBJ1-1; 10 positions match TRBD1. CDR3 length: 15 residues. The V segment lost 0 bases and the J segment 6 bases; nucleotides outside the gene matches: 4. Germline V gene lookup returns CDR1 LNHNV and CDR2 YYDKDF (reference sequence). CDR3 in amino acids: CATSRERQGAAEAFF. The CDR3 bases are TGTGCCACCAGCAGAGAAAGACAGGGGGCCGCTGAAGCTTTCTTT.

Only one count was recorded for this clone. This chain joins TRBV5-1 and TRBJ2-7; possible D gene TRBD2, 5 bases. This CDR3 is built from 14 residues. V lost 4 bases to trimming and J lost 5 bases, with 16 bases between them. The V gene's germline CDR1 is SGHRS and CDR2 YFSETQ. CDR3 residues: CASSLAGERHEQYF. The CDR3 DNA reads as TGCGCCAGCAGCCTCGCCGGGGAGAGGCACGAGCAGTACTTC.

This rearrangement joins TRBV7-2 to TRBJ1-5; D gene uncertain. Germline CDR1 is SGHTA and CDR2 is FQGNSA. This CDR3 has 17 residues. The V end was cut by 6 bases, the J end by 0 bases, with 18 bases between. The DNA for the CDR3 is TGTGCCAGCAGTTTAAATACTGGTGCGTATAGCAATCAGCCCCAGCATTTT. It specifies CASSLNTGAYSNQPQHF.

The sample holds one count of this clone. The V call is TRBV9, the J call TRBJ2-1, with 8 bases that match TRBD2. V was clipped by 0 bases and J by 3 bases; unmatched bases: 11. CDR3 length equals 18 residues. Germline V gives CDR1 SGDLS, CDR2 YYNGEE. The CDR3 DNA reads TGTGCCAGCAGCGTAGTCCCTATAGGGGCGGGGGGCTACAATGAGCAGTTCTTC. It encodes CASSVVPIGAGGYNEQFF. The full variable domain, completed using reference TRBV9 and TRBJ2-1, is DSGVTQTPKHLITATGQRVTLRCSPRSGDLSVYWYQQSLDQGLQFLIQYYNGEERAKGNILERFSAQQFPDLHSELNLSSLELGDSALYFCASSVVPIGAGGYNEQFFGPGTRLTVL.

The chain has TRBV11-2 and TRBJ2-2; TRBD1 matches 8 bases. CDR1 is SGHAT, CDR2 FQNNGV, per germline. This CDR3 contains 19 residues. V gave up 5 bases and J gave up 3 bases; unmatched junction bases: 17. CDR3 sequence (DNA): TGTGCCAGCAGCAGTCGACAGGGGAGGCTTAGGTTCGACACCGGGGAGCTGTTTTTT. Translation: CASSSRQGRLRFDTGELFF.

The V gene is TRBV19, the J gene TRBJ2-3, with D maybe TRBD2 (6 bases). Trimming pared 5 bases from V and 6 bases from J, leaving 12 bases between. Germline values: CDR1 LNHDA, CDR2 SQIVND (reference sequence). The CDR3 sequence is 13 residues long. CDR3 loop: CASSPTSSDTQYF. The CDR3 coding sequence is TGTGCCAGTAGTCCGACTAGTTCGGATACGCAGTATTTT.

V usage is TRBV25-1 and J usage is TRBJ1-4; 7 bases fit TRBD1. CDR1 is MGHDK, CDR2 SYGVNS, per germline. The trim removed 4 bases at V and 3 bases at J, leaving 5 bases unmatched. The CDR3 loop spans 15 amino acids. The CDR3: CASSANRGSNEKLFF. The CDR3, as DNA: TGTGCCAGCAGTGCAAACAGGGGATCTAATGAAAAACTGTTTTTT.

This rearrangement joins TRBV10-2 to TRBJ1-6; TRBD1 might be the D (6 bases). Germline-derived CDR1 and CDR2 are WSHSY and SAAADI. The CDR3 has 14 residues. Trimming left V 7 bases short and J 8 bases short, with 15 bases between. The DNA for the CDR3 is TGCGCCAGCATTAAACAGGGATCTGATTCACCCCTCCACTTT. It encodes CASIKQGSDSPLHF.